The next 19 T cell receptor beta chains were all read from a single sample in a study of blood T cell repertoires in COVID-19. TCRdb's table, derived via immunoSEQ multiplex PCR, lists solely in-frame clones and lacks some. The table shows about 69,000 clones, with roughly four fifths occurring only once. Sequencing was carried out using peripheral blood. Receptor source: a man aged 50 to 59 with COVID-19, enrolled during active disease.

This chain joins TRBV11-1 and TRBJ2-3; a possible D gene is TRBD1 (5 bases). Trimming removed 0 bases at V and 7 bases at J, with 20 bases between. The germline V gene encodes CDR1 SGHAT and CDR2 FQDESV (reference sequence). This CDR3 contains 17 residues. DNA of the CDR3: TGTGCCAGCAGCTTAGCCCAGGGATACCTCGTAGCCAATACGCAGTATTTT. Protein sequence: CASSLAQGYLVANTQYF.

The rearrangement uses TRBV19 and TRBJ1-1; possibly TRBD1 for D (5 bases). V was pared by 8 bases and J by 0 bases, with 16 bases between. The CDR3 consists of 15 residues. Germline CDR1 LNHDA, CDR2 SQIVND (reference sequence). CDR3 protein: CASPPSQGMNTEAFF. CDR3 bases: TGTGCCAGTCCCCCAAGCCAGGGCATGAACACTGAAGCTTTCTTT.

The gene calls are TRBV18 and TRBJ1-6; TRBD1 is a possible D gene (6 bases). The CDR3 loop spans 16 amino acids. V was shortened by 0 bases and J by 7 bases, with 13 bases between the two germline ends. Germline CDR1 reads KGHSH; CDR2 reads LQKENI. DNA of the CDR3: TGTGCCAGCTCACCACCCGGCAGGGGCGAGAATTCACCCCTCCACTTT. This encodes CASSPPGRGENSPLHF.

This clone was seen a handful of times. This chain links TRBV3-1 (or the pseudogene TRBV3-2) with TRBJ1-4; D might be TRBD1 (5 bases). V was clipped by 8 bases and J by 8 bases, with 15 bases between them. In germline, CDR1 is LGHDT, CDR2 YNNKEL (reference sequence). The CDR3 totals 13 residues. The CDR3 DNA follows: TGTGCCAGCTCGATGGGGGAGGGAGAAAAACTGTTTTTT. Translated, it gives CASSMGEGEKLFF.

The genes are TRBV5-1 and TRBJ1-1, with D possibly TRBD1 on 6 matching bases. Between the trimmed V and J ends, which lost 0 bases and 4 bases, there was a span of 10 bases. CDR3 length equals 14 residues. The germline V gene encodes CDR1 SGHRS and CDR2 YFSETQ. In nucleotides, the CDR3 is TGCGCCAGCAGCTTGGGGGCAGGGGCCACTGAAGCTTTCTTT. Its translation is CASSLGAGATEAFF.

This chain uses TRBV7-2 with TRBJ1-2; 7 bases map to TRBD1. The CDR3 extends over 16 amino acids. V trimming: 2 bases; J trimming: 3 bases; junction bases outside the gene matches: 9. Germline V CDR1 and CDR2: SGHTA, FQGNSA. This CDR3 reads CASSLRQGIGDYGYTF. DNA for the CDR3: TGTGCCAGCAGCTTACGACAGGGTATAGGGGACTATGGCTACACCTTC.

The chain has TRBV9 and TRBJ1-5, with 11 bases matching TRBD1. Germline V gives CDR1 SGDLS, CDR2 YYNGEE. The CDR3 totals 15 residues. Trimming cost V 4 bases and J 4 bases; bases outside gene matches: 4. Here the CDR3 DNA reads TGTGCCAGCAGCTCGGGACAGGGGGTAAATCAGCCCCAGCATTTT. Its protein is CASSSGQGVNQPQHF.

This chain links TRBV7-2 with TRBJ1-4; D perhaps matches TRBD1 (6 bases). The germline gives CDR1 SGHTA, CDR2 FQGNSA. V was pared by 4 bases and J by 7 bases, with 16 bases between. The length of the CDR3 is 15 residues. The CDR3 reads CASSYSLGASEKLFF. In DNA form, the CDR3 reads TGTGCCAGCAGCTATAGTCTGGGGGCAAGTGAAAAACTGTTTTTT.

The chain employs TRBV7-9 and TRBJ2-7; D gene unclear. The CDR3 is 14 amino acids. Germline CDR1 and CDR2: SEHNR and FQNEAQ (reference sequence). Trimming took off 1 base at V and 0 bases at J, with 7 bases between the two ends. The CDR3 DNA follows: TGTGCCAGCAGCTTAGTACAAACCTCCTACGAGCAGTACTTC. As protein: CASSLVQTSYEQYF.

This sequence joins TRBV7-3 and TRBJ1-2; no reliable D call. The CDR3 consists of 13 residues. V dropped 3 bases and J dropped 6 bases, with 11 bases sitting between them. Germline V gives CDR1 SGHTA, CDR2 FQGTGA. In DNA, the CDR3 is TGTGCCAGCAGCTTTAGCCAGTCGGATGGCTACACCTTC. Its translation is CASSFSQSDGYTF.

The chain is built from TRBV6-1 and TRBJ1-1; 10 bases align to TRBD1. CDR1 is MNHNS, CDR2 SASEGT, per germline. The CDR3 totals 14 residues. V was clipped by 1 base and J by 6 bases; unmatched bases: 2. The CDR3 nucleotides are TGTGCCAGCAGTGAAGGACAGGGGGCCTCTGAAGCTTTCTTT. It is translated as CASSEGQGASEAFF.

The chain employs TRBV4-2 and TRBJ2-5; D unclear. This CDR3 comprises 16 residues. Trimming took off 0 bases at V and 1 base at J, with 12 bases between the two ends. Germline-derived CDR1 and CDR2 are LGHNA and YNFKEQ. The CDR3 here is CASSQDVSAFQETQYF. The CDR3 DNA reads as TGTGCCAGCAGCCAAGACGTGTCAGCGTTCCAAGAGACCCAGTACTTC.

The chain uses TRBV4-1 and TRBJ1-1; a possible D gene is TRBD1 (6 bases). Germline lookup yields CDR1 MGHRA and CDR2 YSYEKL. The CDR3 spans 16 residues. The V end was cut by 0 bases, the J end by 0 bases, with 11 bases between. CDR3 in amino acids: CASSQDEGVMNTEAFF. In DNA, the CDR3 is TGCGCCAGCAGCCAAGATGAGGGGGTGATGAACACTGAAGCTTTCTTT.

In its sample, this clone was seen once. The junction departs from germline at one end; a sequencing error may be responsible. V gene TRBV7-7 combines with J gene TRBJ2-2; a weak D match, TRBD1 (6 bases). This CDR3 is built from 16 residues. Germline V gives CDR1 SSHAT, CDR2 FNYEAQ (reference sequence). As DNA, the CDR3 is TGTGCTAGCAGCTTAGCTGGTGGTACAGGGATCGGGGAGCTGTTTTTT. Encoded protein: CASSLAGGTGIGELFF.

The chain uses TRBV5-1 and TRBJ2-1; the D gene is possibly TRBD1 (6 bases). This CDR3 comprises 14 residues. Germline CDR1 and CDR2: SGHRS and YFSETQ. V was cut by 4 bases and J by 5 bases, with 13 bases left in between. CDR3 loop: CASSRRTVNNEQFF. The CDR3 nucleotides are TGCGCCAGCAGCCGAAGGACAGTAAACAATGAGCAGTTCTTC.

The V and J genes are TRBV19 and TRBJ2-7; 9 nucleotides align to TRBD1. CDR1 LNHDA and CDR2 SQIVND come from the germline V gene (reference sequence). Trimming cost V 8 bases and J 1 base; bases outside gene matches: 6. The length of the CDR3 is 14 residues. CDR3 nucleotides: TGTGCCAGTGCAACAGGGGGCGGTTCCTACGAGCAGTACTTC. This gives the protein CASATGGGSYEQYF.

The genes are TRBV2 and TRBJ2-1; 14 nucleotides line up with TRBD2. The CDR3 runs 16 residues. Germline values: CDR1 SNHLY, CDR2 FYNNEI. After removal of 6 bases from V and 5 bases from J, the junction contained 6 bases not matched to a gene. CDR3 in DNA: TGTGCCAGCAGCGGGACTAGCGGGGGACAACACAATGAGCAGTTCTTC. As protein: CASSGTSGGQHNEQFF.

The chain carries TRBV5-8 and TRBJ1-2, with TRBD1 identical over 9 bases. The germline CDR1 and CDR2 sequences are SGHTS and YDEGEE. Trimming cost V 3 bases and J 4 bases; bases outside gene matches: 4. There are 14 residues in the CDR3. CDR3 sequence: CASSWTGETYGYTF. DNA of the CDR3: TGTGCCAGCAGCTGGACAGGGGAGACCTATGGCTACACCTTC. The full variable domain, rest sourced from reference TRBV5-8 and TRBJ1-2, is EAGVTQSPTHLIKTRGQQATLRCSPISGHTSVYWYQQALGLGLQFLLWYDEGEERNRGNFPPRFSGRQFPNYSSELNVNALELEDSALYLCASSWTGETYGYTFGSGTRLTVV.

The chain has TRBV10-3 and TRBJ2-2, with 7 bases identical to TRBD2. The CDR3 consists of 14 residues. The V gene's germline CDR1 is ENHRY and CDR2 SYGVKD. The V gene end was trimmed by 8 bases and the J gene end by 4 bases; junction bases not matched to a gene: 7. CDR3 in amino acids: CAIGRGSFTGELFF. The CDR3 coding sequence is TGTGCCATCGGGAGGGGCTCCTTCACCGGGGAGCTGTTTTTT.